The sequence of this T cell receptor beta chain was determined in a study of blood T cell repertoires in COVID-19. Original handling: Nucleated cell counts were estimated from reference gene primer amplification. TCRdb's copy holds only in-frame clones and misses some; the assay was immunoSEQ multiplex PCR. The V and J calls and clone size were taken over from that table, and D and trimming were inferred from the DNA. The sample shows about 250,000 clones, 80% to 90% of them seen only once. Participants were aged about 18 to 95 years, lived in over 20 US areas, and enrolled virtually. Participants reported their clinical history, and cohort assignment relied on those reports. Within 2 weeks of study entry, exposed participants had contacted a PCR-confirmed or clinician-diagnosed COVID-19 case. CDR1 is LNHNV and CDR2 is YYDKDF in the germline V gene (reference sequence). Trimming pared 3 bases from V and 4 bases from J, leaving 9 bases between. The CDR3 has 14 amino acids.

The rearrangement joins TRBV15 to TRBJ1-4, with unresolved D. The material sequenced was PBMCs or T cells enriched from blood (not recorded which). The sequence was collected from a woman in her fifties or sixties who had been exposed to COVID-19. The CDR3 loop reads CATSSRLLNEKLFF. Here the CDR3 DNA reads TGTGCCACCAGCAGCAGACTGCTTAATGAAAAACTGTTTTTT.